This T cell receptor (beta chain) appears in the sequencing data of a study of a mutant IDH1 vaccine in newly diagnosed glioma. Study details: Vaccine dosing followed radiotherapy by 4-6 weeks, or accompanied temozolomide cycles. Earlier care involved radiotherapy, temozolomide, or both, and the majority received both.

Indicated time point: week 23, last vaccination. The investigators gave 300 ug of mutant IDH1 20-mer peptide in each vaccine dose, together with topical imiquimod. The table came from immunoSEQ multiplex PCR; TCRdb's copy has only in-frame clones and leaves some out. The sample carries roughly 43,000 clones, less than 85% recorded once. About this clone itself: Its antigen remains unknown.

This sequence was found in a woman in her late teens or twenties with glioma. Some clones in this sample may be carry-over from other donors' samples. The sequencing used PBMCs, collected from a glioma patient whose treatment included an IDH1 peptide vaccine.

CDR3 residues: CASSWDRSRINTEAFF. The CDR3 DNA reads TGTGCCAGCAGTTGGGACAGGAGTAGGATAAACACTGAAGCTTTCTTT. The V call is TRBV2, the J call TRBJ1-1, with 8 bases that match TRBD1. CDR3 size: 16 residues. After removal of 5 bases from V and 2 bases from J, the junction contained 10 bases not matched to a gene. CDR1 and CDR2 (germline): SNHLY, FYNNEI. The full variable domain, with the rest looked up from reference TRBV2 and TRBJ1-1, is EPEVTQTPSHQVTQMGQEVILRCVPISNHLYFYWYRQILGQKVEFLVSFYNNEISEKSEIFDDQFSVERPDGSNFTLKIRSTKLEDSAMYFCASSWDRSRINTEAFFGQGTRLTVV.